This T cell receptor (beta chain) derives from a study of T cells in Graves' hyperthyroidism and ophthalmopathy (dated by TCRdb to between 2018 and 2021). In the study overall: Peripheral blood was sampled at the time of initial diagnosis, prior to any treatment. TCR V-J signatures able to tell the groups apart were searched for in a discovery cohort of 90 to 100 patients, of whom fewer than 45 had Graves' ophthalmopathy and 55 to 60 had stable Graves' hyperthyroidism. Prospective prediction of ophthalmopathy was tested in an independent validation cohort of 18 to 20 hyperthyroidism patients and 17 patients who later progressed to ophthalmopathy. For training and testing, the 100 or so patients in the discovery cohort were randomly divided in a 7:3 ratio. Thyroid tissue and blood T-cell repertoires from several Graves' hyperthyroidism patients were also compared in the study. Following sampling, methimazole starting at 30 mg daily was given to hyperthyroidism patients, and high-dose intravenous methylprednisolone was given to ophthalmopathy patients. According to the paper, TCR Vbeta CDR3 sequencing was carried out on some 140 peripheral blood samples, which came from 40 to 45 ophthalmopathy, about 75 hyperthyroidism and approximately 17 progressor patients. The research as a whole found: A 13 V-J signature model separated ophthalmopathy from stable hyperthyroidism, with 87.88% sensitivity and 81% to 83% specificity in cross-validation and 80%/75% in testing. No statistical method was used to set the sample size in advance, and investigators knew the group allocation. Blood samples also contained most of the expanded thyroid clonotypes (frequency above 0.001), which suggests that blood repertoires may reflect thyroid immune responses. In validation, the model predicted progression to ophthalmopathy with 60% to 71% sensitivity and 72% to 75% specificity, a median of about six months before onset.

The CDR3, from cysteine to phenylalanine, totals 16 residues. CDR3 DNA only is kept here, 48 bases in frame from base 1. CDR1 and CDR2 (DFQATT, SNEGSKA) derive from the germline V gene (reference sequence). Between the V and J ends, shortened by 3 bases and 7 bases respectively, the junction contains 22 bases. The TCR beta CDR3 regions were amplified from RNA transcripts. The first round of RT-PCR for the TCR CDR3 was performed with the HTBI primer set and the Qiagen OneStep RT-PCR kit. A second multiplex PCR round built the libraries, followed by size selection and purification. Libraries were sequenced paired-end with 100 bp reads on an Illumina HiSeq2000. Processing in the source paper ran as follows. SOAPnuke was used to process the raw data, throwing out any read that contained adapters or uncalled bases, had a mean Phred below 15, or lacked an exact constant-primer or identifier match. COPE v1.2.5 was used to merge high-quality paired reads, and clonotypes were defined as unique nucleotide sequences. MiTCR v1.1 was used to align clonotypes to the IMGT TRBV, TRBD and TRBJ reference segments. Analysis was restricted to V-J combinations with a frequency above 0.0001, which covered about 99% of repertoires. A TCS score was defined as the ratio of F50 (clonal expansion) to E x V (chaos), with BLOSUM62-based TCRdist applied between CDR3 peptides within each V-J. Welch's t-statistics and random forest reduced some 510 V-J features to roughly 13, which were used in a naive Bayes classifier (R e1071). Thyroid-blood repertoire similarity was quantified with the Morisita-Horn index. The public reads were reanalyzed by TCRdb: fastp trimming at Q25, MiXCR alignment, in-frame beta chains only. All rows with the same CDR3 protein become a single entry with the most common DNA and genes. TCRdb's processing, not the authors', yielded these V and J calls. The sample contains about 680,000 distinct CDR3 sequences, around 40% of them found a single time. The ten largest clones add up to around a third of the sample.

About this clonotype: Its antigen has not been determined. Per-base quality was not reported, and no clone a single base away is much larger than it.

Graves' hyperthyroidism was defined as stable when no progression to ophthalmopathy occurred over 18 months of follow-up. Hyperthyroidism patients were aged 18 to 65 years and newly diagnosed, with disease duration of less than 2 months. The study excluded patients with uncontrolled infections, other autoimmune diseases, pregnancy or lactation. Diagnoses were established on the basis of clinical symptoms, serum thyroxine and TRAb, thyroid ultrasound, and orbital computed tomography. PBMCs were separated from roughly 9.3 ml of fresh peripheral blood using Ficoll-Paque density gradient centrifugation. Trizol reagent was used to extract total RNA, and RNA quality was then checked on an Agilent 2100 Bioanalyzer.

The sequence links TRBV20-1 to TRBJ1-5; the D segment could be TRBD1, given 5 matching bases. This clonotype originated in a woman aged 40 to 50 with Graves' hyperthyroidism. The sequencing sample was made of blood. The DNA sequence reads TGCAGTGCTAGGGGTCCCCTAGGGGTGGTGGGACAGCCCCAGCATTTT. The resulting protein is CSARGPLGVVGQPQHF.